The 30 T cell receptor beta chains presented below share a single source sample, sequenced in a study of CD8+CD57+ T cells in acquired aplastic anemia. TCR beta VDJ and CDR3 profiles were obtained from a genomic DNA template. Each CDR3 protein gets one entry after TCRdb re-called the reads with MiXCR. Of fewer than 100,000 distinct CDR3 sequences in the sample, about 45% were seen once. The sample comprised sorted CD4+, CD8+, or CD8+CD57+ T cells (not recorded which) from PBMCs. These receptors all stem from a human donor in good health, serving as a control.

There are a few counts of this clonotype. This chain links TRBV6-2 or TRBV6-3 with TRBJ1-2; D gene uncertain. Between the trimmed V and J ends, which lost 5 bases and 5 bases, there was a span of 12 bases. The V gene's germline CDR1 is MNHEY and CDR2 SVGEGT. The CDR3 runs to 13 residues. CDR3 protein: CASSPRDNYGYTF. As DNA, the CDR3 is TGTGCCAGCAGTCCCCGAGATAATTATGGCTACACCTTC.

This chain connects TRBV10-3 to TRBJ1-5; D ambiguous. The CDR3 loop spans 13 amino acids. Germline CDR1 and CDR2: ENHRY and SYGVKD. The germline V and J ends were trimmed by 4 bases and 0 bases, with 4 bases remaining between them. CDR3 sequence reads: CAISVNSNQPQHF. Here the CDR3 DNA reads TGTGCCATCAGTGTTAATAGCAATCAGCCCCAGCATTTT.

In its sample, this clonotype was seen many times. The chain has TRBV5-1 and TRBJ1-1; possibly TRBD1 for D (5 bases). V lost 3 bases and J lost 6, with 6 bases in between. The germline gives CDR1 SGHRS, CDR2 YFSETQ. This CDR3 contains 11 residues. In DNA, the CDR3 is TGCGCCAGCAGCTGGGGCTCTGAAGCTTTCTTT. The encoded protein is CASSWGSEAFF.

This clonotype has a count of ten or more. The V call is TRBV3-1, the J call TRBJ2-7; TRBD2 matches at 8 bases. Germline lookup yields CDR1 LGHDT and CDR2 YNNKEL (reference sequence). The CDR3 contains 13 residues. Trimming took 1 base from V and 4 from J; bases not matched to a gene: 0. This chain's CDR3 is CASSQGGGYEQYF. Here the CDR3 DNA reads TGTGCCAGCAGCCAAGGCGGGGGGTACGAGCAGTACTTC.

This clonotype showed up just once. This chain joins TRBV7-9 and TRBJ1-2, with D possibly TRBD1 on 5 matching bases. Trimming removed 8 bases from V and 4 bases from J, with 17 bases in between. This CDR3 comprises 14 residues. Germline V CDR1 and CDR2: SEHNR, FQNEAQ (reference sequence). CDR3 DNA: TGTGCCAGCGGCTCAATCGGGGCTGGCTATGGCTACACCTTC. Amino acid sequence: CASGSIGAGYGYTF.

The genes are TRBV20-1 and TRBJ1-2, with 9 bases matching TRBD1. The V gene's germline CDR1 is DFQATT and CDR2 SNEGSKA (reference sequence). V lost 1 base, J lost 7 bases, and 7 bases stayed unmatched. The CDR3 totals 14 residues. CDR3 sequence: CSARVDRGSGGYTF. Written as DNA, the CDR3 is TGCAGTGCTAGAGTGGACAGGGGATCGGGTGGCTACACCTTC.

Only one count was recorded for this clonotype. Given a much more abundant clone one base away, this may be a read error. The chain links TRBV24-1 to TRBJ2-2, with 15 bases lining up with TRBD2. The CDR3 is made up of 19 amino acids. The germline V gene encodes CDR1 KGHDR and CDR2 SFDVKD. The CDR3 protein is CAASDSPGTSGRKSGELFF. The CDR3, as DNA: TGTGCCGCCAGTGACTCCCCCGGGACTAGCGGGAGGAAAAGCGGGGAGCTGTTTTTT.

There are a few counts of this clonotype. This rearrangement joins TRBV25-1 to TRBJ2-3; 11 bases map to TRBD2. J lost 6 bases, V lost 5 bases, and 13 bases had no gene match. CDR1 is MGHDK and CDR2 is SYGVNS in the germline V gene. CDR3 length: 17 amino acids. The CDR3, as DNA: TGTGCCAGCAGTTTATCCCCACTAGCGGGAGCGGGTGATACGCAGTATTTT. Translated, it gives CASSLSPLAGAGDTQYF.

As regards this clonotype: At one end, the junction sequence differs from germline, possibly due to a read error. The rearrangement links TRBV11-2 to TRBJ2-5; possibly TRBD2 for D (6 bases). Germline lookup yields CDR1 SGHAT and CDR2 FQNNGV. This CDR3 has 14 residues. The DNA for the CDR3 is TGTGCCAGCAGCTCGACCCGGACGGGAGAGGCCCAGTACTTC. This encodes CASSSTRTGEAQYF.

CDR3: CASSLRHGQETQYF. The CDR3 DNA is TGTGCCAGCAGTTTACGCCACGGCCAAGAGACCCAGTACTTC. The chain joins TRBV12-3 or TRBV12-4 to TRBJ2-5; D is uncertain. The germline V and J ends were trimmed by 2 bases and 1 base, with 8 bases remaining between them. The CDR3 loop spans 14 amino acids.

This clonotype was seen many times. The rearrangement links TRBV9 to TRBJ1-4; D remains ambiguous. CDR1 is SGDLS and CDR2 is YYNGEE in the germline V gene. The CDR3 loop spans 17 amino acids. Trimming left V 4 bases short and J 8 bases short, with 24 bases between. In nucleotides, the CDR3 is TGTGCCAGCAGCTCTCAGTTTCATTCGGGCAAAGAGGAAAAACTGTTTTTT. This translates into CASSSQFHSGKEEKLFF.

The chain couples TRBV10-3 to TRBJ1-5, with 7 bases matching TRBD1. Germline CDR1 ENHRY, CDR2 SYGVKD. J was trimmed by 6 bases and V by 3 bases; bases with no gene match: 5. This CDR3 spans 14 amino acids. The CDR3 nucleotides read TGTGCCATCAGTGAAACAGGGGCAACTCAGCCCCAGCATTTT. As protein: CAISETGATQPQHF.

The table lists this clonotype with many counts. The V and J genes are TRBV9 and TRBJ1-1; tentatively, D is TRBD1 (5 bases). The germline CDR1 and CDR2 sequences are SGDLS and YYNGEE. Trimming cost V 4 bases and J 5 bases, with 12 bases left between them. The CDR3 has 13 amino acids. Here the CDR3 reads CASSLGDETEAFF. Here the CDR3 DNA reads TGTGCCAGCAGCCTAGGGGATGAGACTGAAGCTTTCTTT.

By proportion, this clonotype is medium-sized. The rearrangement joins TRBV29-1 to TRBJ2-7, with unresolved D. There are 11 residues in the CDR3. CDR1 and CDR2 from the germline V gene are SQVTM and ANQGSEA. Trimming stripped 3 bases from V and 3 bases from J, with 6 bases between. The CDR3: CSVDRDYEQYF. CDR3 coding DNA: TGCAGCGTTGACAGAGACTACGAGCAGTACTTC.

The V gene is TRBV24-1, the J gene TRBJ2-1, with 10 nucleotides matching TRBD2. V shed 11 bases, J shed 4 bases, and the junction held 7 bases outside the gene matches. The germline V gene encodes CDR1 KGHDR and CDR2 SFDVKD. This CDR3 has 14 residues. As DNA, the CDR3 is TGTGCCAGCGGACCTAGCGGGGGATACAATGAGCAGTTCTTC. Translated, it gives CASGPSGGYNEQFF.

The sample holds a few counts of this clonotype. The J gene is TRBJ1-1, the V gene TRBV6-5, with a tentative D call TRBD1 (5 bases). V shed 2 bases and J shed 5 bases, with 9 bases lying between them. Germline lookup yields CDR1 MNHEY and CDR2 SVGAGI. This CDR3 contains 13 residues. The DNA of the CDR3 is TGTGCCAGCAGTTACGGGGGTAATACTGAAGCTTTCTTT. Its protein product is CASSYGGNTEAFF.

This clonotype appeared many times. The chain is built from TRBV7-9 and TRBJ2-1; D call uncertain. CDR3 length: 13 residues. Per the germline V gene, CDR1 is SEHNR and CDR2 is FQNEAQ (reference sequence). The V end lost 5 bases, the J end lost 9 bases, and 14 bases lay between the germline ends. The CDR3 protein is CASSRGNGVEQFF. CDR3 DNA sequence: TGTGCCAGCAGCCGTGGTAATGGGGTTGAGCAGTTCTTC.

The CDR3 loop reads CATSRGGSNRGDGYTF. The CDR3 region has the DNA TGTGCCACCAGCAGAGGGGGGTCCAACAGGGGGGATGGCTACACCTTC. The chain has TRBV15 and TRBJ1-2; 8 bases match TRBD1. This CDR3 region has 16 residues. The ends lost 1 base at V and 6 bases at J; junction bases unmatched: 10. CDR1 is LNHNV, CDR2 YYDKDF, per germline (reference sequence).

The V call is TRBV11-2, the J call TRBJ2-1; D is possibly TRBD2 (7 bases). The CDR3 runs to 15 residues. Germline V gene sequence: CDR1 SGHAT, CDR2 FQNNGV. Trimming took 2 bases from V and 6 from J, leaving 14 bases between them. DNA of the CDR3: TGTGCCAGCAGCTTATTGGCGGGGGCCCCCAATGAGCAGTTCTTC. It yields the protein CASSLLAGAPNEQFF.

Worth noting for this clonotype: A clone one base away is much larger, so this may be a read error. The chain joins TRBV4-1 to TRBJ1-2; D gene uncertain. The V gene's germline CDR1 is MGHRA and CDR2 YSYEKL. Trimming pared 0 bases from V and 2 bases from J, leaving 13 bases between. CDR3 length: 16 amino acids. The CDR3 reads CASSQDLTSNNYGYTF. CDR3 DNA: TGCGCCAGCAGCCAAGATCTCACGAGTAACAACTATGGCTACACCTTC.

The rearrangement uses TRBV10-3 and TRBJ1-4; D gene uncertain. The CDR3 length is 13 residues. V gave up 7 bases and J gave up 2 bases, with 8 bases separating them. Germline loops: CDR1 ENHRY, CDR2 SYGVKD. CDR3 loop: CAIKAATNEKLFF. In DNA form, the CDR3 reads TGTGCCATCAAGGCAGCGACTAATGAAAAACTGTTTTTT.

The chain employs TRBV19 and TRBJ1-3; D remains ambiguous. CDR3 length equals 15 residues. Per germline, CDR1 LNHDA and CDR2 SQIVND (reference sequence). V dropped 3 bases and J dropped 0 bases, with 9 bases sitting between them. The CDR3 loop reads CASSIFLSSGNTIYF. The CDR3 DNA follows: TGTGCCAGTAGTATCTTTCTAAGCTCTGGAAACACCATATATTTT. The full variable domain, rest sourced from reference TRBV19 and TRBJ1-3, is DGGITQSPKYLFRKEGQNVTLSCEQNLNHDAMYWYRQDPGQGLRLIYYSQIVNDFQKGDIAEGYSVSREKKESFPLTVTSAQKNPTAFYLCASSIFLSSGNTIYFGEGSWLTVV.

CDR3 in DNA: TGTGCCAGCAGCTTGTTAGCTGTCACCGGGGAGCTGTTTTTT. It codes for CASSLLAVTGELFF. The J gene is TRBJ2-2, the V gene TRBV5-5; D is unresolved. Germline CDR1 and CDR2: SGHKS and YYEKEE (reference sequence). The CDR3 runs to 14 residues. V shed 1 base and J shed 4 bases, with 8 bases lying between them. Combining the CDR3 with reference TRBV5-5 and TRBJ2-2 gives the whole variable domain DAGVTQSPTHLIKTRGQQVTLRCSPISGHKSVSWYQQVLGQGPQFIFQYYEKEERGRGNFPDRFSARQFPNYSSELNVNALLLGDSALYLCASSLLAVTGELFFGEGSRLTVL.

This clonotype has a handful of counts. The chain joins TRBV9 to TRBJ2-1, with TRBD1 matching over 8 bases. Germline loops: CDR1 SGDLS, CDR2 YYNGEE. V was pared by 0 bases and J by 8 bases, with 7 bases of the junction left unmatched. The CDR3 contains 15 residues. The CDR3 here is CASSVGQGAVDEQFF. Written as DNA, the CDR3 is TGTGCCAGCAGCGTAGGGCAGGGGGCCGTGGATGAGCAGTTCTTC.

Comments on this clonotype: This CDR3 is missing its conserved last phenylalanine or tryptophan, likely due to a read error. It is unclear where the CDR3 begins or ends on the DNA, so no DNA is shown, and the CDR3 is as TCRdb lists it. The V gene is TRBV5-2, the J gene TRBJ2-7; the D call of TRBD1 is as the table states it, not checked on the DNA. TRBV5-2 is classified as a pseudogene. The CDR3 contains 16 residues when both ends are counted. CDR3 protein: CASTHGGDTGTIEQYL.

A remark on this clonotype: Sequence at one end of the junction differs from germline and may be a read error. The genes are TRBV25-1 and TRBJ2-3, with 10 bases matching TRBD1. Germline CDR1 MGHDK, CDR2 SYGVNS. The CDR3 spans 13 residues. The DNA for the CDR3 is TGTACCAGCAGTGAAGATTCCGGGACAGGGGATTGGTTT. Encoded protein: CTSSEDSGTGDWF.

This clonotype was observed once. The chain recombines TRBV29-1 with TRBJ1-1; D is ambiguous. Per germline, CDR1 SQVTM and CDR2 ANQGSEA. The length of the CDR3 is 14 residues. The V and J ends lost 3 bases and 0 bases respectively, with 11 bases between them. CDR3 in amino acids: CSVESGPMNTEAFF. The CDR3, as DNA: TGCAGCGTTGAGTCCGGGCCCATGAACACTGAAGCTTTCTTT.

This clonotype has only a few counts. This CDR3 is CASSSNSRGTEQYF. As DNA, the CDR3 is TGTGCCAGCAGTTCTAACTCTCGGGGGACCGAGCAGTACTTC. The chain couples TRBV2 to TRBJ2-7; TRBD2 is a possible D gene (6 bases). V lost 5 bases and J lost 6, with 17 bases in between. The germline V gene has CDR1 SNHLY and CDR2 FYNNEI. The CDR3 totals 14 residues.

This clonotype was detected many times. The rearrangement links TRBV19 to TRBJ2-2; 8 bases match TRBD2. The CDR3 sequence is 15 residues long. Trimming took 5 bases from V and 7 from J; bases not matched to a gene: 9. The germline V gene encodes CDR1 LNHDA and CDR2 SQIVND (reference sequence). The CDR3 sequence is CASSHPPSGSGELFF. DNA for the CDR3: TGTGCCAGTAGTCACCCTCCGAGCGGGAGCGGGGAGCTGTTTTTT. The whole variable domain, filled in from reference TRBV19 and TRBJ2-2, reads DGGITQSPKYLFRKEGQNVTLSCEQNLNHDAMYWYRQDPGQGLRLIYYSQIVNDFQKGDIAEGYSVSREKKESFPLTVTSAQKNPTAFYLCASSHPPSGSGELFFGEGSRLTVL.

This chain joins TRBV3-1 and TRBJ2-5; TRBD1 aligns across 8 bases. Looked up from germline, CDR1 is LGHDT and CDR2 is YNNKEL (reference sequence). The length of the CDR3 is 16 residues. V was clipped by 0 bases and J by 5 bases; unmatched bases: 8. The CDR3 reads CASSQDSDRVEETQYF. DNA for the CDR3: TGTGCCAGCAGCCAAGATTCGGACAGGGTAGAGGAGACCCAGTACTTC.